This entry lists 21 T cell receptor beta chains sequenced from one sample in a study of shared clonotypes between healthy human individuals. Profiling relied on immunoSEQ multiplex PCR, and the TCRdb table lists in-frame clones only, not all of them. The repertoire holds roughly 2 million clones, with approximately 94% as singletons. The source material was naive CD4+ T cells sorted from blood. Described subset: CD45RA+ positively selected. These receptors all stem from a young man in good health.

This clone has just one count. The gene calls are TRBV9 and TRBJ2-7; the D is unclear. Germline CDR1 reads SGDLS; CDR2 reads YYNGEE. The germline V and J ends were trimmed by 0 bases and 0 bases, with 7 bases remaining between them. The CDR3 consists of 14 residues. The CDR3 region has the DNA TGTGCCAGCAGCGTAGGAGTGGACTCCTACGAGCAGTACTTC. Translated, it gives CASSVGVDSYEQYF.

This clone was recorded once. The chain combines TRBV9 with TRBJ2-3, with 8 bases that match TRBD1. Germline V CDR1 and CDR2: SGDLS, YYNGEE. The CDR3 consists of 16 residues. Trimming removed 3 bases from V and 1 base from J; junction bases left unmatched: 7. In nucleotides, the CDR3 is TGTGCCAGCAGCGCGGAGGTGGACAGGGGCACAGATACGCAGTATTTT. As protein: CASSAEVDRGTDTQYF.

V is TRBV2 and J is TRBJ2-5, with D possibly matching TRBD2 (5 bases). Trimming removed 8 bases at V and 5 bases at J, with 9 bases between. The CDR3 covers 11 residues. The germline V gene encodes CDR1 SNHLY and CDR2 FYNNEI. The CDR3 sequence is CASALAETQYF. Here the CDR3 DNA reads TGTGCCAGCGCCCTAGCTGAGACCCAGTACTTC.

CDR3 loop: CASRDRGPNTEAFF. CDR3 coding DNA: TGTGCCAGCAGGGACAGGGGGCCGAACACTGAAGCTTTCTTT. This chain links TRBV6-1 with TRBJ1-1; 11 bases align to TRBD1. J gave up 1 base and V 6 bases, and 1 base lay outside the gene matches. The CDR3 is 14 amino acids. Germline CDR1 and CDR2: MNHNS and SASEGT.

CDR3 DNA: TGTGCCACCCAGGGACAGGGAATGAGCAATCAGCCCCAGCATTTT. Its translation is CATQGQGMSNQPQHF. V gene TRBV19 combines with J gene TRBJ1-5; 9 bases map to TRBD1. The CDR3 extends over 15 amino acids. Germline lookup yields CDR1 LNHDA and CDR2 SQIVND (reference sequence). Unmatched junction bases numbered 8, after V lost 10 bases and J lost 1 base. The full variable domain, with the rest looked up from reference TRBV19 and TRBJ1-5, is DGGITQSPKYLFRKEGQNVTLSCEQNLNHDAMYWYRQDPGQGLRLIYYSQIVNDFQKGDIAEGYSVSREKKESFPLTVTSAQKNPTAFYLCATQGQGMSNQPQHFGDGTRLSIL.

The chain uses TRBV5-1 and TRBJ1-3, with D possibly TRBD1 on 5 matching bases. This CDR3 has 18 amino acids. V shed 0 bases and J shed 0 bases, with 16 bases lying between them. Germline CDR1 is SGHRS and CDR2 is YFSETQ. The CDR3 is CASSLVGQGRDSGNTIYF. The CDR3 nucleotides read TGCGCCAGCAGCTTGGTAGGGCAGGGACGGGACTCTGGAAACACCATATATTTT.

The J gene is TRBJ2-6, the V gene TRBV7-2; unclear D gene. V lost 4 bases and J lost 0, with 10 bases in between. This CDR3 region has 16 residues. Germline V lookup: CDR1 SGHTA, CDR2 FQGNSA. The CDR3 loop is CASSSAPSSGANVLTF. The CDR3 coding sequence is TGTGCCAGCAGCTCCGCCCCAAGCTCTGGGGCCAACGTCCTGACTTTC.

This clone is a singleton in its sample. V gene TRBV5-1 combines with J gene TRBJ2-1; the D gene is possibly TRBD2 (7 bases). The CDR3 loop spans 16 amino acids. V lost 0 bases and J 7 bases, leaving 17 bases between the germline ends. The germline V gene encodes CDR1 SGHRS and CDR2 YFSETQ. CDR3 protein: CASSLESAGAGNEQFF. The DNA for the CDR3 is TGCGCCAGCAGCTTGGAATCGGCGGGGGCGGGGAATGAGCAGTTCTTC.

The chain recombines TRBV28 with TRBJ1-6; possibly TRBD1 for D (5 bases). Trimming shortened V by 6 bases and J by 6 bases, and 12 bases separated the two germline ends. The CDR3 spans 14 residues. Germline V CDR1 and CDR2: MDHEN, SYDVKM. CDR3 coding DNA: TGTGCCAGCAGCGAACCCGGGGGTAATTCACCCCTCCACTTT. Protein: CASSEPGGNSPLHF.

The chain recombines TRBV9 with TRBJ1-4, with D possibly TRBD1 on 5 matching bases. CDR1 and CDR2 from the germline V gene are SGDLS and YYNGEE. Trimming cost V 0 bases and J 5 bases, with 8 bases left between them. This CDR3 contains 14 residues. The CDR3 reads CASSVGEGNEKLFF. The DNA for the CDR3 is TGTGCCAGCAGCGTAGGTGAGGGGAATGAAAAACTGTTTTTT. Full variable domain (remainder filled in from reference TRBV9 and TRBJ1-4): DSGVTQTPKHLITATGQRVTLRCSPRSGDLSVYWYQQSLDQGLQFLIQYYNGEERAKGNILERFSAQQFPDLHSELNLSSLELGDSALYFCASSVGEGNEKLFFGSGTQLSVL.

This chain connects TRBV28 to TRBJ2-7, with D perhaps matching TRBD1 (6 bases). CDR3 length: 15 amino acids. V shed 1 base and J shed 0 bases, with 10 bases lying between them. Per germline, CDR1 MDHEN and CDR2 SYDVKM. As DNA, the CDR3 is TGTGCCAGCAGTTTATCGGGCAGGGGCTCCTACGAGCAGTACTTC. It yields the protein CASSLSGRGSYEQYF.

V usage is TRBV2 and J usage is TRBJ1-5, with D unresolved. CDR1 SNHLY and CDR2 FYNNEI come from the germline V gene. This CDR3 spans 14 amino acids. The V and J ends lost 6 bases and 6 bases respectively, with 15 bases between them. As DNA, the CDR3 is TGTGCCAGCAGGGCCTCTGGGCTGGGTCAGCCCCAGCATTTT. Its protein product is CASRASGLGQPQHF.

The CDR3 loop reads CASSEASRGGGYTF. The DNA for the CDR3 is TGTGCCAGCAGTGAAGCGAGCCGAGGGGGTGGCTACACCTTC. The V gene is TRBV2, the J gene TRBJ1-2, with a possible D match to TRBD1 (6 bases). The CDR3 is made up of 14 amino acids. CDR1 is SNHLY, CDR2 FYNNEI, per germline. The V end lost 0 bases, the J end lost 7 bases, and 12 bases lay between the germline ends.

V gene TRBV11-2 combines with J gene TRBJ1-4, with D possibly TRBD1 on 6 matching bases. Deletions cut 5 bases from V and 5 bases from J, with 9 bases between. Germline V lookup: CDR1 SGHAT, CDR2 FQNNGV. This CDR3 contains 13 residues. CDR3 DNA: TGTGCCAGCAGCCTCGGACAGAATGAAAAACTGTTTTTT. It specifies CASSLGQNEKLFF.

The CDR3 DNA sequence: TGCGCCAGCAGCCAAGAAGTCGCCAGCTCCTACAATGAGCAGTTCTTC. Amino acid sequence: CASSQEVASSYNEQFF. The rearrangement joins TRBV4-3 to TRBJ2-1; D not resolved. Germline-derived CDR1 and CDR2 are LGHNA and YSLEER. This CDR3 comprises 16 residues. The ends were cut back, 0 bases at V and 0 bases at J, with 9 bases in the middle.

The chain carries TRBV2 and TRBJ2-1; 8 positions match TRBD1. The V segment lost 8 bases and the J segment 0 bases; nucleotides outside the gene matches: 6. The CDR3 contains 15 residues. Per the germline V gene, CDR1 is SNHLY and CDR2 is FYNNEI. The CDR3 nucleotides read TGTGCCAGCGGGACAGGCCCCCTCTCCTACAATGAGCAGTTCTTC. Amino acids: CASGTGPLSYNEQFF.

A single count supports this clone. V is TRBV5-4 and J is TRBJ2-5; D tentatively reads TRBD1 or TRBD2 (5 bases each). Germline V gene sequence: CDR1 SGHNT, CDR2 YYREEE (reference sequence). The CDR3 loop spans 15 amino acids. V shed 5 bases and J shed 1 base, with 15 bases lying between them. DNA of the CDR3: TGTGCCAGCAGGCTTTCCGGGACGGTCCAAGAGACCCAGTACTTC. Its protein is CASRLSGTVQETQYF. Complete variable domain (other parts from reference TRBV5-4 and TRBJ2-5): ETGVTQSPTHLIKTRGQQVTLRCSSQSGHNTVSWYQQALGQGPQFIFQYYREEENGRGNFPPRFSGLQFPNYSSELNVNALELDDSALYLCASRLSGTVQETQYFGPGTRLLVL.

This chain uses TRBV4-1 with TRBJ2-7; 7 bases agree with TRBD1. Germline V gene data show CDR1 as MGHRA and CDR2 as YSYEKL. Germline trimming cut 2 bases from V and 0 bases from J; bases unmatched to any gene: 1. The CDR3 length is 14 residues. CDR3 nucleotide sequence: TGCGCCAGCAGCCAACGGGACAGCTCCTACGAGCAGTACTTC. As protein: CASSQRDSSYEQYF.

The chain recombines TRBV4-1 with TRBJ2-7; 16 bases match TRBD2. The germline CDR1 and CDR2 sequences are MGHRA and YSYEKL. J was trimmed by 0 bases and V by 2 bases; bases with no gene match: 10. The length of the CDR3 is 20 residues. The CDR3 DNA reads as TGCGCCAGCAGCCAAAAAGGGACTAGCGGGGGGGTTCAAAGCTCCTACGAGCAGTACTTC. Protein sequence: CASSQKGTSGGVQSSYEQYF.

The rearrangement uses TRBV10-3 and TRBJ2-1; 11 bases are a match to TRBD2. With 6 bases clipped from V and 6 bases from J, the junction kept 7 bases outside the gene matches. The CDR3 length is 15 residues. From germline, CDR1 is ENHRY and CDR2 SYGVKD. The CDR3 coding sequence is TGTGCCATCAGCGCTAATAGCGGGGGGGCCAATGAGCAGTTCTTC. It translates to CAISANSGGANEQFF.

The chain employs TRBV29-1 and TRBJ2-2, with TRBD1 matching over 8 bases. Losses at the gene ends were 7 bases for V and 2 bases for J; bases not matched to a gene: 6. The CDR3 runs to 14 residues. Germline CDR1 and CDR2: SQVTM and ANQGSEA. The CDR3 DNA reads TGCAGCGCCACGGACAGGGCTAACACCGGGGAGCTGTTTTTT. Its protein is CSATDRANTGELFF.